The present T cell receptor beta chain was sequenced within a study of regulatory T cells in long-lasting Graves disease. The CDR3 loop spans 16 amino acids. The germline gives CDR1 SGHNT, CDR2 YYREEE (reference sequence). The junction had 4 bases not matched to a gene; V was cut back by 0 bases and J by 2 bases. Indicated time point: newly diagnosed GD, antithyroid drugs for less than 3 months. PBMC RNA served as the TCR library source. With iRepertoire HTBI primers and Arm-PCR of CDR3 regions, TCR beta libraries were built. TCRdb analysed the multiplex PCR reads with MiXCR anew, one entry per CDR3 protein. This sample has under 400,000 distinct CDR3 sequences; 16% occur once, and the top ten carry 25% to 30%. These data also formed part of another study, on T cells in Graves' hyperthyroidism and ophthalmopathy. This second study notes: Researchers defined stable Graves' hyperthyroidism as no ophthalmopathy progression within 18 months. Blood also carried most thyroid clonotypes expanded above 0.001.

The sample was peripheral blood mononuclear cells (PBMCs), taken at new diagnosis, from a patient treated with antithyroid drugs. This TCR was recovered from a man aged 35-49 years with Graves disease. J is TRBJ2-3 and V is TRBV5-4; 9 bases are a match to TRBD2. CDR3 protein: CASSLVLAGNTDTQYF. In DNA form, the CDR3 reads TGTGCCAGCAGCTTGGTGCTAGCGGGGAACACAGATACGCAGTATTTT.